Shown below are 14 T cell receptor beta chains from a single sample sequenced in a study of Ad26.COV2.S vaccination and SARS-CoV-2 variants (TCRdb year 2021). The method was the immunoSEQ multiplex PCR assay. The table comes from immuneACCESS by way of TCRdb, which keeps in-frame sequences with V and J called. Part of the clones is missing from these tables; in studies checked, under half for an unresolved V gene and the rest for unknown reasons. The sample profile shows about 350,000 clones; less than 90% of them were found once. Jointly, the top ten make up approximately 11% of the sample. The treatment or condition label for this specimen denotes: some 19 received Ad26.COV2.S at low or high dose, single or two shots; five or six received placebo; per-sample allocation not given. Repertoires of vaccine and placebo recipients were sequenced from samples taken on day 63 after the first injection.

This specimen consisted of peripheral blood, obtained in a trial of Ad26.COV2.S vaccine versus placebo. These receptor sequences come from a person between 18 and 60 years old who received the Ad26.COV2.S COVID-19 vaccine or a placebo.

The V call is TRBV10-3, the J call TRBJ1-2; D may be TRBD1 (5 bases). Trimming removed 0 bases from V and 4 bases from J, with 12 bases in between. Germline assignment: CDR1 ENHRY and CDR2 SYGVKD. There are 15 residues in the CDR3. The CDR3 is CAISESVTVLYGYTF. The CDR3 nucleotides are TGTGCCATCAGTGAGTCAGTGACAGTTCTCTATGGCTACACCTTC.

This clone was recorded a few times. The V call is TRBV28, the J call TRBJ2-2; the match to TRBD1 covers 10 bases. The CDR3 covers 14 residues. Per the germline V gene, CDR1 is MDHEN and CDR2 is SYDVKM. The V and J ends lost 6 bases and 3 bases, in that order; junction bases with no gene match: 1. Here the CDR3 DNA reads TGTGCCAGCAGGACAGGGGGCTACACCGGGGAGCTGTTTTTT. This codes for CASRTGGYTGELFF.

The chain joins TRBV27 to TRBJ2-1; tentatively, D is TRBD2 (5 bases). The V end was cut by 6 bases, the J end by 2 bases, with 23 bases between. The CDR3 runs 18 residues. The germline V gene encodes CDR1 MNHEY and CDR2 SMNVEV (reference sequence). The CDR3 spells CASSPGDFYGETYNEQFF. The CDR3 DNA reads as TGTGCCAGCAGCCCCGGGGATTTTTATGGGGAAACCTACAATGAGCAGTTCTTC.

The rearrangement joins TRBV6-1 to TRBJ2-7; maybe TRBD1 (6 bases). The CDR3 has 17 residues. Germline loops: CDR1 MNHNS, CDR2 SASEGT. V dropped 4 bases and J dropped 0 bases, with 19 bases sitting between them. The CDR3 loop reads CASSAMPGDRTSYEQYF. The CDR3 region has the DNA TGTGCCAGCAGTGCCATGCCTGGAGACAGGACCTCCTACGAGCAGTACTTC.

In regard to this clone: Being one base from a much bigger clone, this may be a read error. The V call is TRBV5-1, the J call TRBJ1-1; no firm D call. V was clipped by 0 bases and J by 1 base, with 4 bases between them. Germline V gene sequence: CDR1 SGHRS, CDR2 YFSETQ. CDR3 length: 13 residues. This chain's CDR3 is CASSLDPNTEAFF. In DNA form, the CDR3 reads TGCGCCAGCAGCTTGGATCCGAACACTGAAGCTTTCTTT.

This rearrangement joins TRBV6-2 or TRBV6-3 to TRBJ2-3, with D perhaps assigned TRBD1 or TRBD2 (5 bases each). The germline gives CDR1 MNHEY, CDR2 SVGEGT. This CDR3 has 11 residues. Trimming stripped 6 bases from V and 9 bases from J, with 10 bases between. CDR3 protein: CASSQRGTQYF. DNA for the CDR3: TGTGCCAGCAGCCAGAGGGGCACGCAGTATTTT.

This sequence joins TRBV27 and TRBJ2-1, with a possible D match to TRBD1 (6 bases). Trimming removed 3 bases from V and 2 bases from J, with 14 bases in between. The CDR3 spans 16 residues. The germline CDR1 and CDR2 sequences are MNHEY and SMNVEV (reference sequence). CDR3 residues: CASSFLLGGPYNEQFF. The CDR3 bases are TGTGCCAGCAGTTTCCTCCTAGGGGGTCCCTACAATGAGCAGTTCTTC.

V usage is TRBV28 and J usage is TRBJ1-5, with a possible D match to TRBD1 (5 bases). Per germline, CDR1 MDHEN and CDR2 SYDVKM. With 10 bases removed from V and 4 bases from J, the gap between germline ends came to 14 bases. The CDR3 is made up of 13 amino acids. Written as DNA, the CDR3 is TGTGCCACGACGCAGGGTGGGAATCAGCCCCAGCATTTT. Residues: CATTQGGNQPQHF.

This chain links TRBV5-1 with TRBJ1-6; weak D call: TRBD1 (6 bases). CDR3 size: 17 residues. V was cut by 4 bases and J by 7 bases, with 21 bases left in between. Germline CDR1 SGHRS, CDR2 YFSETQ. CDR3 sequence: CASSLGAGPEGNSPLHF. The CDR3 nucleotides read TGCGCCAGCAGCCTGGGGGCAGGGCCGGAGGGGAATTCACCCCTCCACTTT.

The chain carries TRBV18 and TRBJ2-2, with a tentative D call TRBD1 (6 bases). The germline gives CDR1 KGHSH, CDR2 LQKENI. The CDR3 runs 16 residues. The germline V and J ends were trimmed by 1 base and 5 bases, with 14 bases remaining between them. CDR3 bases: TGTGCCAGCTCACCACGTTCCAGGGGTGCTACCGGGGAGCTGTTTTTT. The encoded protein is CASSPRSRGATGELFF.

This chain uses TRBV5-4 with TRBJ1-2, with D possibly matching TRBD1 (5 bases). Per germline, CDR1 SGHNT and CDR2 YYREEE (reference sequence). V lost 4 bases to trimming and J lost 4 bases, with 14 bases between them. CDR3 length: 14 residues. The CDR3 protein is CASSQPGRSYGYTF. CDR3 nucleotide sequence: TGTGCCAGCAGCCAACCGGGACGGAGCTATGGCTACACCTTC.

This clone was observed at least ten times. This chain uses TRBV19 with TRBJ2-1; D uncertain. There are 15 residues in the CDR3. Germline values: CDR1 LNHDA, CDR2 SQIVND (reference sequence). Between the trimmed V and J ends, which lost 3 bases and 4 bases, there was a span of 13 bases. In nucleotides, the CDR3 is TGTGCCAGTAGTATTAGGGCCTACCCTTACAATGAGCAGTTCTTC. Amino acid sequence: CASSIRAYPYNEQFF.

This rearrangement joins TRBV27 to TRBJ2-7; D remains unclear. V was cut by 7 bases and J by 0 bases, with 16 bases left in between. The CDR3 covers 15 residues. Germline V gives CDR1 MNHEY, CDR2 SMNVEV (reference sequence). The CDR3 is CASMPLPTSSYEQYF. The DNA for the CDR3 is TGTGCCAGCATGCCCCTCCCCACCAGCTCCTACGAGCAGTACTTC.

The sample holds one count of this clone. The chain uses TRBV5-5 and TRBJ2-2, with D possibly matching TRBD2 (6 bases). The CDR3 runs to 14 residues. Germline CDR1 SGHKS, CDR2 YYEKEE (reference sequence). The V end lost 0 bases, the J end lost 5 bases, and 8 bases lay between the germline ends. DNA for the CDR3: TGTGCCAGCAGCTTGGTAGCGGTAACCGGGGAGCTGTTTTTT. The encoded protein is CASSLVAVTGELFF.